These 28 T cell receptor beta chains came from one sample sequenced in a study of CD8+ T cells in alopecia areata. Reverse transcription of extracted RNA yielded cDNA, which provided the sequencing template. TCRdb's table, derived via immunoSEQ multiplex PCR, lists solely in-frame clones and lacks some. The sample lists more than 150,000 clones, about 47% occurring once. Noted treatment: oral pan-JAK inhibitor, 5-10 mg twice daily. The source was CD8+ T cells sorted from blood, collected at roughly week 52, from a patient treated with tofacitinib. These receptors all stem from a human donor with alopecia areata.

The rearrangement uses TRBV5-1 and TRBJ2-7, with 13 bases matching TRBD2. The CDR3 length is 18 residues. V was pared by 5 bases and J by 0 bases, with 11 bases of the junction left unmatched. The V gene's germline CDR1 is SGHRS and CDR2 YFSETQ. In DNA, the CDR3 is TGCGCCAGCAGGGACGGACTAGCGGGGGCCTGGAGCTCCTACGAGCAGTACTTC. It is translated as CASRDGLAGAWSSYEQYF.

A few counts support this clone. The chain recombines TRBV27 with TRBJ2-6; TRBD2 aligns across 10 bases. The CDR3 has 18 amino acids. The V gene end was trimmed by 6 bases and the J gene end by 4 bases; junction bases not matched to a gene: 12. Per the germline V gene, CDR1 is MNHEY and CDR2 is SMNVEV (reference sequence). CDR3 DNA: TGTGCCAGCAGCAGGACTAGCGGAACGCTCCGCGGGGCCAACGTCCTGACTTTC. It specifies CASSRTSGTLRGANVLTF.

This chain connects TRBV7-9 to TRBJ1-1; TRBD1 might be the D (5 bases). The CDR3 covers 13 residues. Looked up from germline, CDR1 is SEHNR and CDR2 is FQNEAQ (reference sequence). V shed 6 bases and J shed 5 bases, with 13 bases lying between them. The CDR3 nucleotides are TGTGCCAGCAGGAAAGGAGGGGAGACTGAAGCTTTCTTT. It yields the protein CASRKGGETEAFF.

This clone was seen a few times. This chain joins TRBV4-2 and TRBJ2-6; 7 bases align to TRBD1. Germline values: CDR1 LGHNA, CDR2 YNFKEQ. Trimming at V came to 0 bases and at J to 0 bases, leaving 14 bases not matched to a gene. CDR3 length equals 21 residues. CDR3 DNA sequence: TGTGCCAGCAGCCAAGATGGGGCTCCGGGACAGCTTGTCTCTGGGGCCAACGTCCTGACTTTC. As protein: CASSQDGAPGQLVSGANVLTF.

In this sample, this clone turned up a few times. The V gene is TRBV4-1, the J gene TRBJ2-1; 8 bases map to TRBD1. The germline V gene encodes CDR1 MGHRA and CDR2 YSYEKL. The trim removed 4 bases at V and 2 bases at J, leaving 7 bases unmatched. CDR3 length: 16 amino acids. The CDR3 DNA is TGCGCCAGCAGCCTTGAGACAGGGGCCACCTACAATGAGCAGTTCTTC. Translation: CASSLETGATYNEQFF.

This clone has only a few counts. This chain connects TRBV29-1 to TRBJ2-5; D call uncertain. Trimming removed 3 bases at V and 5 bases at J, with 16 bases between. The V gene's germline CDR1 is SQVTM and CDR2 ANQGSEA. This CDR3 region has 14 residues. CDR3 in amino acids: CSVDPSTGWETQYF. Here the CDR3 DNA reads TGCAGCGTTGATCCAAGCACCGGATGGGAGACCCAGTACTTC.

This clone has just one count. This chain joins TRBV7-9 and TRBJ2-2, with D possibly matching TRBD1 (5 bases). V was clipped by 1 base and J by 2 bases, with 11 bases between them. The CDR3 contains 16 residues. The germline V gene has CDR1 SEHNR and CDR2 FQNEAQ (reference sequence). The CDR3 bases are TGTGCCAGCAGCTTAGTTAACCAGGGAAACACCGGGGAGCTGTTTTTT. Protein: CASSLVNQGNTGELFF.

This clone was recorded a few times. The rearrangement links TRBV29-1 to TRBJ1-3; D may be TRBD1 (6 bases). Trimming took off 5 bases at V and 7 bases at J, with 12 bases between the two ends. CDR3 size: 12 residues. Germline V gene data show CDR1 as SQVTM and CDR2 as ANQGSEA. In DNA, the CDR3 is TGCAGCGTTCGGGGGCAAGGCAACACCATATATTTT. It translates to CSVRGQGNTIYF.

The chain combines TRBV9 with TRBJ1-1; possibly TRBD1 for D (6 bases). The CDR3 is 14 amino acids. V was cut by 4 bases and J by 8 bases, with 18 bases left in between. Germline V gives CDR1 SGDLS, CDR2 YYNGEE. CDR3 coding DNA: TGTGCCAGCAGCCCCCACACGGCAGGGGCAGAAGCTTTCTTT. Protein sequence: CASSPHTAGAEAFF.

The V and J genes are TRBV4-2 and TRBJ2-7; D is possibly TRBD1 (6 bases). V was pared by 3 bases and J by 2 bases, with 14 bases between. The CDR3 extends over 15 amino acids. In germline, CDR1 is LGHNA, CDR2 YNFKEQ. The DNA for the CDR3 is TGTGCCAGCAGCCAGCTCCGGCAGGGGCCCTACGAGCAGTACTTC. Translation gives CASSQLRQGPYEQYF.

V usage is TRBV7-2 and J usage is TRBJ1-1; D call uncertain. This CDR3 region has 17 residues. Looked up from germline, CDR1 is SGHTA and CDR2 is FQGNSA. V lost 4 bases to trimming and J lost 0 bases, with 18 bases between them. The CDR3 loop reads CASSSDFGRPMNTEAFF. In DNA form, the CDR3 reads TGTGCCAGCAGCTCTGATTTCGGCAGGCCAATGAACACTGAAGCTTTCTTT.

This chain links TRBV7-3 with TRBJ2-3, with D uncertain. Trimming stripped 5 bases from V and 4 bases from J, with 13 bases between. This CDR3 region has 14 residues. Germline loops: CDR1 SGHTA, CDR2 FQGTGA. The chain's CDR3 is CASSKERASDTQYF. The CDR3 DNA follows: TGTGCCAGCAGCAAAGAACGCGCCTCAGATACGCAGTATTTT.

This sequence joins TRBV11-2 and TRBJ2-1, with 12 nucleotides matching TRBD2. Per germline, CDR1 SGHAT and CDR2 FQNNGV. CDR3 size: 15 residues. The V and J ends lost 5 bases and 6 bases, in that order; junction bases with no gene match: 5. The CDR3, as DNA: TGTGCCAGCAGCCGTCTAGCGGGGGGGCCCAATGAGCAGTTCTTC. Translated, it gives CASSRLAGGPNEQFF. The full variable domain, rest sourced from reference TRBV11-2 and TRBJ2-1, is EAGVAQSPRYKIIEKRQSVAFWCNPISGHATLYWYQQILGQGPKLLIQFQNNGVVDDSQLPKDRFSAERLKGVDSTLKIQPAKLEDSAVYLCASSRLAGGPNEQFFGPGTRLTVL.

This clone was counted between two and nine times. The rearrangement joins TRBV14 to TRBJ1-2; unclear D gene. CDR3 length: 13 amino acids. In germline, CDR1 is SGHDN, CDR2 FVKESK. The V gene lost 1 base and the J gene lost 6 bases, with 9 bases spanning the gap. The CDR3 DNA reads TGTGCCAGCAGCCAAGGCGGGCGGCATGGCTACACCTTC. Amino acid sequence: CASSQGGRHGYTF.

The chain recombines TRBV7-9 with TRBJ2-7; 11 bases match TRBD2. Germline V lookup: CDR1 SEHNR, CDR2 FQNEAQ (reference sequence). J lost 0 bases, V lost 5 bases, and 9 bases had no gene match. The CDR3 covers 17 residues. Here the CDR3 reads CASSPSGGFRSSYEQYF. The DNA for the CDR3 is TGTGCCAGCAGCCCTAGCGGGGGGTTTAGGAGCTCCTACGAGCAGTACTTC.

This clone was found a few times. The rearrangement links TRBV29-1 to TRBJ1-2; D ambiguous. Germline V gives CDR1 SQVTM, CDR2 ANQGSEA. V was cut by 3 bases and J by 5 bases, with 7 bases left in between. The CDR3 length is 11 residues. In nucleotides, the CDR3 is TGCAGCGTTGACTGGCGGTATGGCTACACCTTC. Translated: CSVDWRYGYTF.

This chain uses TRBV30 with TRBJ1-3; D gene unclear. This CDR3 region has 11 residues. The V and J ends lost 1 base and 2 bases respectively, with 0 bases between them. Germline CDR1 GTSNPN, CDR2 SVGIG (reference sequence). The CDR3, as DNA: TGTGCCTGGAGTGCTGGAAACACCATATATTTT. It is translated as CAWSAGNTIYF.

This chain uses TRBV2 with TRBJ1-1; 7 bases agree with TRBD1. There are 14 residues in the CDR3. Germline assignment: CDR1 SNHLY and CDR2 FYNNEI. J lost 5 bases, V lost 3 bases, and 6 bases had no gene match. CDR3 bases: TGTGCCAGCAGTGAGGGCAGGGGGAGTACTGAAGCTTTCTTT. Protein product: CASSEGRGSTEAFF.

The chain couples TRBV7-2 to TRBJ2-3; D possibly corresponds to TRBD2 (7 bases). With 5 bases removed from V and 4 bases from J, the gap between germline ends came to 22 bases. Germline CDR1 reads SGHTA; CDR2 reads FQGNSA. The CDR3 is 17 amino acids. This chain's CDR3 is CASSPPSGGGFADTQYF. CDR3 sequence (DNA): TGTGCCAGCAGCCCGCCGTCGGGCGGGGGCTTCGCAGATACGCAGTATTTT.

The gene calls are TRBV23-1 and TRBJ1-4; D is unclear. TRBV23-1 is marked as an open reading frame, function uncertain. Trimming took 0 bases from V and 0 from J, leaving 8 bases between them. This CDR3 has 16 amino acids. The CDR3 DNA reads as TGCGCCAGCAGTCAATCGTGGCCACCAACTAATGAAAAACTGTTTTTT. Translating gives CASSQSWPPTNEKLFF.

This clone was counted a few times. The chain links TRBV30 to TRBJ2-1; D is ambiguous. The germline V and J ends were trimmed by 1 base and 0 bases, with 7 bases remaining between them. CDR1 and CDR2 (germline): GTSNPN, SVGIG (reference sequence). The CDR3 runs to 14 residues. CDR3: CAWSASSSYNEQFF. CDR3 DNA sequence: TGTGCCTGGAGTGCGAGTAGCTCCTACAATGAGCAGTTCTTC.

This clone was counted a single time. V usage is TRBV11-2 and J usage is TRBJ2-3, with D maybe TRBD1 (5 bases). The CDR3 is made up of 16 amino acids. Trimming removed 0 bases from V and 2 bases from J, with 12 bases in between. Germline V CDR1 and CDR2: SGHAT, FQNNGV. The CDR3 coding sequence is TGTGCCAGCAGCTTAGATACAGGACCCAACACAGATACGCAGTATTTT. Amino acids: CASSLDTGPNTDTQYF.

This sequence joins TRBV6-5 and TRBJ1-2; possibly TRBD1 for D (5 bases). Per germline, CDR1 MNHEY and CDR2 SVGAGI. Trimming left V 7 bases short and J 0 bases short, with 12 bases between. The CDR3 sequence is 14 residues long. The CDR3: CASTGTEANYGYTF. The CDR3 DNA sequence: TGTGCCAGCACGGGGACGGAAGCTAACTATGGCTACACCTTC.

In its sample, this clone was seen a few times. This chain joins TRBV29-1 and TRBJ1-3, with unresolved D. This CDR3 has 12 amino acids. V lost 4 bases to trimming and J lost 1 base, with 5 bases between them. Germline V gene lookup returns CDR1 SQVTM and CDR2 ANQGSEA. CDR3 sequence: CSVAGSGNTIYF. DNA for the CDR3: TGCAGCGTTGCGGGATCTGGAAACACCATATATTTT.

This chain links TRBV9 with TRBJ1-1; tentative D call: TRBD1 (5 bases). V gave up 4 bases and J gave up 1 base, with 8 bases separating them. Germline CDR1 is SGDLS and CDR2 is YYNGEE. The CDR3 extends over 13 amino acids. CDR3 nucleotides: TGTGCCAGCAGCTCGACAGCGAACACTGAAGCTTTCTTT. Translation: CASSSTANTEAFF.

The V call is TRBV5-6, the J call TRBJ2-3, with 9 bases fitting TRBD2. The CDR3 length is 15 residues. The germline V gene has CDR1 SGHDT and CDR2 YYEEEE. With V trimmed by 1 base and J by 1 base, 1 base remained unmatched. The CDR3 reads CASSLSSGGTDTQYF. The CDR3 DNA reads TGTGCCAGCAGCTTGTCTAGCGGGGGCACAGATACGCAGTATTTT.

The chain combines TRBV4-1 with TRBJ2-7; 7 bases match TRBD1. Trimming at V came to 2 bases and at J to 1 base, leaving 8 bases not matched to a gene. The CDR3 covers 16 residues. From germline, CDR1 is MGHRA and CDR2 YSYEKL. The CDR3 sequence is CASSQPAGGRSYEQYF. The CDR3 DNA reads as TGCGCCAGCAGCCAACCGGCAGGGGGTAGGTCCTACGAGCAGTACTTC.

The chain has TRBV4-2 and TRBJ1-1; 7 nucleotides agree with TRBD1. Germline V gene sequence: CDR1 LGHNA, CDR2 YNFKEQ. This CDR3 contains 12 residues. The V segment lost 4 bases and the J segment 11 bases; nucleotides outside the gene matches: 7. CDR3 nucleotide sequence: TGTGCCAGCAGCCGAAAGGACAGGACTGCTTTCTTT. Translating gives CASSRKDRTAFF.